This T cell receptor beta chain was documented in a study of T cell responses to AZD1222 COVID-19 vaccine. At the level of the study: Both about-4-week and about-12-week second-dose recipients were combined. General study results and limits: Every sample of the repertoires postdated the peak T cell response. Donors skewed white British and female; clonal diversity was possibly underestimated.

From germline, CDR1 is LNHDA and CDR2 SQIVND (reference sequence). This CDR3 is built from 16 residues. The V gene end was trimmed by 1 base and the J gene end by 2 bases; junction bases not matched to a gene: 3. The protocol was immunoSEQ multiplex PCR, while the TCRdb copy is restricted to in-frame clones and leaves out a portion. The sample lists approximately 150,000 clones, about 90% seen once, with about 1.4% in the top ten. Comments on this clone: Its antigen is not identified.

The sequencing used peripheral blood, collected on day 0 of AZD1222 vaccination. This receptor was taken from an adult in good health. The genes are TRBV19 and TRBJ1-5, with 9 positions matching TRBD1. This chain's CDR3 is CASSIGTGVRNQPQHF. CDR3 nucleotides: TGTGCCAGTAGTATAGGGACAGGGGTCCGCAATCAGCCCCAGCATTTT. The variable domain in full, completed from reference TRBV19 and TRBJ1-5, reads DGGITQSPKYLFRKEGQNVTLSCEQNLNHDAMYWYRQDPGQGLRLIYYSQIVNDFQKGDIAEGYSVSREKKESFPLTVTSAQKNPTAFYLCASSIGTGVRNQPQHFGDGTRLSIL.